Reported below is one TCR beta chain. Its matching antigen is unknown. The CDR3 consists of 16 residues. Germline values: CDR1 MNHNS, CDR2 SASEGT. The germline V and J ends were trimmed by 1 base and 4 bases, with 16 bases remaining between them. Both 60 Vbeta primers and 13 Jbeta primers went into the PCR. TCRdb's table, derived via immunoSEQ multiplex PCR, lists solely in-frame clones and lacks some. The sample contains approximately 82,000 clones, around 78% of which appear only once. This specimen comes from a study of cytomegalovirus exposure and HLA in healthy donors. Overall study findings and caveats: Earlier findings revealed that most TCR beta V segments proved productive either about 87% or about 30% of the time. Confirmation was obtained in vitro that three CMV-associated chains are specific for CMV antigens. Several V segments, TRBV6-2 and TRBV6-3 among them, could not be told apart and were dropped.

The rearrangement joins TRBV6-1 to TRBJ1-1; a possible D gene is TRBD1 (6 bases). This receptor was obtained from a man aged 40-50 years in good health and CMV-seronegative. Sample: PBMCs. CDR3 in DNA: TGTGCCAGCAGTGAAGTCAACAGGGCTAGGGGCACTGAAGCTTTCTTT. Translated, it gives CASSEVNRARGTEAFF.